The 21 T cell receptor beta chains in this list originate from one sample, sequenced in a study of spatial heterogeneity in lung cancer. Overall study findings and caveats: Expanded alpha and beta TCR counts within tumors tracked tumor mutation counts.

Time point of the sample: sample taken at primary tumor resection. In TCRdb, the 5' RACE reads were re-called with MiXCR into one record per CDR3 protein. Here the sample spans fewer than 6,500 distinct CDR3 sequences, more than 7.5% being singletons. These receptors' antigens are unknown. The source material was lung tumor tissue, sampled at surgery. The receptors derive from a female donor with early-stage non-small cell lung cancer.

This chain uses TRBV20-1 with TRBJ2-5; 10 bases fit TRBD1. Germline values: CDR1 DFQATT, CDR2 SNEGSKA (reference sequence). CDR3 length: 13 residues. Trimming at V came to 4 bases and at J to 3 bases, leaving 2 bases not matched to a gene. As DNA, the CDR3 is TGCAGTGCTACCGGGACAGGGGAAGAGACCCAGTACTTC. It is translated as CSATGTGEETQYF.

This chain links TRBV28 with TRBJ2-3; D remains unclear. CDR1 MDHEN and CDR2 SYDVKM come from the germline V gene. There are 12 residues in the CDR3. V lost 6 bases and J 5 bases, leaving 9 bases between the germline ends. The chain's CDR3 is CASSRKLDTQYF. Written as DNA, the CDR3 is TGTGCCAGCAGCCGAAAATTAGATACGCAGTATTTT.

This clonotype was observed many times. V and J are TRBV12-3 or TRBV12-4 and TRBJ1-1; D perhaps matches TRBD1 (5 bases). This CDR3 spans 13 amino acids. The V and J ends lost 5 bases and 3 bases respectively, with 10 bases between them. CDR3 sequence: CASSLGEYTEAFF. The CDR3 nucleotides are TGTGCCAGCAGTCTAGGGGAGTACACTGAAGCTTTCTTT.

This clonotype was observed a handful of times. At one end the junction does not follow the germline gene, possibly because of a read error. This chain joins TRBV5-1 and TRBJ2-1; TRBD1 matches at 11 bases. The CDR3 extends over 16 amino acids. Germline loops: CDR1 SGHRS, CDR2 YFSETQ. The CDR3 sequence: CASSPGQGAFYNEQFF. CDR3 DNA: TGCGCCAGCAGCCCTGGACAGGGGGCGTTCTACAATGAACAGTTCTTC.

The chain joins TRBV5-1 to TRBJ2-5; no clear D gene. The CDR3 extends over 16 amino acids. Germline loops: CDR1 SGHRS, CDR2 YFSETQ. V lost 0 bases, J lost 0 bases, and 12 bases lay in between. The CDR3: CASSLAIGRDQETQYF. The CDR3 nucleotides are TGCGCCAGCAGCTTGGCCATAGGCAGAGACCAAGAGACCCAGTACTTC.

By sample fraction, this clonotype is medium-sized (0.01 to 0.1%). The chain uses TRBV30 and TRBJ2-3, with 9 bases identical to TRBD2. V lost 4 bases to trimming and J lost 3 bases; unmatched junction nucleotides: 8. This CDR3 spans 15 amino acids. Germline V CDR1 and CDR2: GTSNPN, SVGIG (reference sequence). The CDR3 is CAWMRLAGRTDTQYF. Here the CDR3 DNA reads TGTGCCTGGATGCGGCTAGCGGGGAGGACAGATACGCAGTATTTT.

This clonotype was seen at least ten times. The rearrangement links TRBV20-1 to TRBJ2-7; D is perhaps TRBD1 (5 bases). Germline V CDR1 and CDR2: DFQATT, SNEGSKA (reference sequence). The CDR3 length is 14 residues. V was shortened by 0 bases and J by 0 bases, with 9 bases between the two germline ends. The CDR3 DNA sequence: TGCAGTGCTAGAGATTTAGACAGCTCCTACGAGCAGTACGTC. This gives the protein CSARDLDSSYEQYV.

This clonotype was detected only a few times. The chain is built from TRBV29-1 and TRBJ1-1; a weak D match, TRBD1 (6 bases). Per germline, CDR1 SQVTM and CDR2 ANQGSEA. V lost 6 bases, J lost 1 base, and 9 bases lay in between. The CDR3 length is 12 residues. Written as DNA, the CDR3 is TGCAGCGTGAAGGGGGGGAACACTGAAGCTTTCTTT. This translates into CSVKGGNTEAFF.

The genes are TRBV30 and TRBJ1-4; 8 positions match TRBD1. The germline V gene encodes CDR1 GTSNPN and CDR2 SVGIG (reference sequence). Trimming took 6 bases from V and 3 from J; bases not matched to a gene: 9. The CDR3 loop spans 15 amino acids. The CDR3 region is CACLGQGRSNEKLFF. CDR3 nucleotides: TGTGCCTGCCTAGGACAGGGAAGATCTAATGAAAAACTGTTTTTT.

At least ten counts were recorded for this clonotype. The genes are TRBV24-1 and TRBJ2-7, with D perhaps TRBD1 or TRBD2 (5 bases each). The ends were cut back, 5 bases at V and 4 bases at J, with 14 bases in the middle. This CDR3 has 14 amino acids. Germline CDR1 is KGHDR and CDR2 is SFDVKD. This CDR3 reads CATSAGGLDYEQYV. CDR3 DNA sequence: TGTGCCACCAGTGCTGGGGGTCTCGATTACGAGCAGTACGTC.

The gene calls are TRBV29-1 and TRBJ2-6; no clear D gene. CDR1 and CDR2 from the germline V gene are SQVTM and ANQGSEA. CDR3 length: 13 amino acids. V was trimmed by 3 bases and J by 0 bases, leaving 3 bases between them. CDR3: CSVDPSGANVLTF. DNA of the CDR3: TGCAGCGTTGATCCCTCTGGGGCCAACGTCCTGACTTTC.

This clonotype has ten or more counts. The J gene is TRBJ2-3, the V gene TRBV11-2; TRBD2 aligns across 12 bases. With 5 bases clipped from V and 5 bases from J, the junction kept 8 bases outside the gene matches. The CDR3 sequence is 16 residues long. Germline V gene sequence: CDR1 SGHAT, CDR2 FQNNGV. CDR3 residues: CASSALAGGPLDTQYF. DNA for the CDR3: TGTGCCAGCAGCGCCCTAGCGGGGGGGCCCCTAGATACGCAGTATTTT.

The table lists this clonotype with many counts. The CDR3, as DNA: TGTGCCAGCAGCCCGCCCCATGAAAGGGGGGGGGACAATGAGCAGTTCTTC. This encodes CASSPPHERGGDNEQFF. V and J are TRBV7-6 and TRBJ2-1, with D possibly matching TRBD2 (7 bases). Trimming took off 5 bases at V and 5 bases at J, with 22 bases between the two ends. Germline loops: CDR1 SGHVS, CDR2 FNYEAQ. This CDR3 is 17 amino acids long.

This clonotype occurred many times. The chain joins TRBV5-1 to TRBJ1-2, with D maybe TRBD1 (5 bases). From germline, CDR1 is SGHRS and CDR2 YFSETQ. Trimming left V 0 bases short and J 7 bases short, with 10 bases between. The CDR3 totals 13 residues. Here the CDR3 reads CASSLGRRGGYTF. CDR3 coding DNA: TGCGCCAGCAGCTTGGGAAGAAGGGGTGGCTACACCTTC.

This clonotype occurred many times. V is TRBV27 and J is TRBJ2-5; D unclear. There are 16 residues in the CDR3. The germline V and J ends were trimmed by 4 bases and 2 bases, with 17 bases remaining between them. Germline loops: CDR1 MNHEY, CDR2 SMNVEV (reference sequence). CDR3 loop: CASSSFGLQRQETQYF. For the CDR3, the DNA is TGTGCCAGCAGTTCTTTTGGATTACAACGTCAAGAGACCCAGTACTTC.

V is TRBV7-2 and J is TRBJ2-1; a possible D gene is TRBD2 (5 bases). With 8 bases removed from V and 3 bases from J, the gap between germline ends came to 14 bases. The CDR3 runs 14 residues. CDR1 SGHTA and CDR2 FQGNSA come from the germline V gene. CDR3 sequence: CASRKDLLYNEQFF. CDR3 nucleotide sequence: TGTGCCAGCCGGAAGGACTTACTCTACAATGAGCAGTTCTTC.

This clonotype is labeled as medium-sized. The chain is built from TRBV28 and TRBJ2-5; 8 positions agree with TRBD1. The CDR3 spans 12 residues. Germline CDR1 is MDHEN and CDR2 is SYDVKM. V shed 8 bases, J shed 5 bases, and the junction held 4 bases outside the gene matches. CDR3 nucleotide sequence: TGTGCCAGCGACAGGGGAAGCGAGACCCAGTACTTC. Its protein product is CASDRGSETQYF. Complete variable domain (other parts from reference TRBV28 and TRBJ2-5): DVKVTQSSRYLVKRTGEKVFLECVQDMDHENMFWYRQDPGLGLRLIYFSYDVKMKEKGDIPEGYSVSREKKERFSLILESASTNQTSMYLCASDRGSETQYFGPGTRLLVL.

This clonotype was seen ten or more times. This chain connects TRBV19 to TRBJ2-7, with a weak D call TRBD2 (5 bases). The ends were cut back, 3 bases at V and 6 bases at J, with 12 bases in the middle. There are 13 residues in the CDR3. Germline CDR1 LNHDA, CDR2 SQIVND (reference sequence). DNA of the CDR3: TGTGCCAGTAGTATCGGACTTGCCCTCGAGCAGTACTTC. Translation gives CASSIGLALEQYF. The whole variable domain, remainder taken from reference TRBV19 and TRBJ2-7, is DGGITQSPKYLFRKEGQNVTLSCEQNLNHDAMYWYRQDPGQGLRLIYYSQIVNDFQKGDIAEGYSVSREKKESFPLTVTSAQKNPTAFYLCASSIGLALEQYFGPGTRLTVT.

The table lists this clonotype with a few counts. The chain couples TRBV27 to TRBJ2-2, with 8 nucleotides matching TRBD1. V was clipped by 7 bases and J by 3 bases; unmatched bases: 7. The germline V gene has CDR1 MNHEY and CDR2 SMNVEV (reference sequence). This CDR3 comprises 15 residues. The CDR3 region is CASMGGTGYTGELFF. The CDR3 nucleotides read TGTGCCAGCATGGGTGGGACAGGCTACACCGGGGAGCTGTTTTTT.

This clonotype is medium-sized in the sample. V gene TRBV24-1 combines with J gene TRBJ2-5, with 8 bases identical to TRBD1. The germline V gene has CDR1 KGHDR and CDR2 SFDVKD. V lost 3 bases and J lost 4; bases outside the gene matches: 12. CDR3 size: 17 residues. CDR3 in amino acids: CATSDPTGTGGRETQYF. As DNA, the CDR3 is TGTGCCACCAGTGATCCGACCGGGACAGGTGGTCGAGAGACCCAGTACTTC.

In its sample, this clonotype ranks as medium-sized. The rearrangement joins TRBV28 to TRBJ2-7; either TRBD1 or TRBD2 may fit D (5 bases each). This CDR3 is built from 17 residues. V was clipped by 2 bases and J by 0 bases, with 17 bases between them. Per germline, CDR1 MDHEN and CDR2 SYDVKM. In nucleotides, the CDR3 is TGTGCCAGCAGTTTAGGGGGTCGCGCATTTTCCTCCTACGAGCAGTACTTC. Its translation: CASSLGGRAFSSYEQYF.